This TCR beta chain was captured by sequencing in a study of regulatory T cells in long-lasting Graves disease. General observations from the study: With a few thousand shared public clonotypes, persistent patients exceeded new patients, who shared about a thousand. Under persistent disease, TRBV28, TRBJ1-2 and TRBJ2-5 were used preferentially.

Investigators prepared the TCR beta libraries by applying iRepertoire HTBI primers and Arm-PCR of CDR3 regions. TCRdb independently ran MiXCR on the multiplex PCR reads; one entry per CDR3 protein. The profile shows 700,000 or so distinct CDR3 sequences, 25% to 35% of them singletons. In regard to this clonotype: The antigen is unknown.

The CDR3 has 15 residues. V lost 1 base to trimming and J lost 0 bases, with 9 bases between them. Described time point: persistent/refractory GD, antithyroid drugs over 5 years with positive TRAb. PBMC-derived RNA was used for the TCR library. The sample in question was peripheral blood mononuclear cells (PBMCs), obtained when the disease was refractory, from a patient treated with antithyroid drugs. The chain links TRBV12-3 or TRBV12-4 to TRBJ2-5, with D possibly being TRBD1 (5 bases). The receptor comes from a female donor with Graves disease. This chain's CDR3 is CASSLGTQYQETQYF. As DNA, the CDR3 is TGTGCCAGCAGTTTAGGGACACAGTACCAAGAGACCCAGTACTTC.